The entry below gives a single T cell receptor beta chain sequence along with its context. The data belong to a study of blood T cells in healthy people across ages. A second PCR, run for 7 to 11 cycles, used a sample-barcoded 5' primer plus a J-beta primer mix. From the 5' RACE reads, TCRdb called clonotypes with MiXCR, one entry per CDR3 protein. The sample contains hundreds of thousands of distinct CDR3 sequences, approximately 40% of which appear only once. This clonotype was sampled from a man aged 80 or over in good health. Sequencing used blood.

The CDR3 sequence: CASSLAGGGGEKLFF. The CDR3 DNA sequence: TGTGCCAGCAGCTTGGCCGGAGGGGGAGGCGAAAAACTGTTTTTT. The chain couples TRBV5-6 to TRBJ1-4, with D maybe TRBD1 (6 bases). CDR3 length: 15 residues. Germline V CDR1 and CDR2: SGHDT, YYEEEE. V was trimmed by 0 bases and J by 8 bases, leaving 14 bases between them.